This T cell receptor beta chain was retrieved from a study of blood T cell repertoires in COVID-19. Generated by immunoSEQ multiplex PCR, the TCRdb table keeps only in-frame clones and is missing some. The sample shows about 240,000 clones, approximately 80% of them seen only once. This sequence originates from a woman aged 80 or over with acute or convalescent COVID-19. Material for sequencing was peripheral blood.

The CDR3 region is CASSSPGRGGGLGEQFF. The CDR3 bases are TGTGCCAGTAGTTCCCCGGGTAGGGGCGGGGGACTAGGGGAGCAGTTCTTC. The chain is built from TRBV19 and TRBJ2-1; 8 nucleotides align to TRBD2. Looked up from germline, CDR1 is LNHDA and CDR2 is SQIVND (reference sequence). V gave up 5 bases and J gave up 10 bases; unmatched junction bases: 19. This CDR3 comprises 17 residues.